These 13 T cell receptor beta chains were all obtained from the same sample, sequenced in a study of T cell repertoires in cytomegalovirus infection (dated by TCRdb to about 2019). The instrument given in TCRdb is Illumina HiSeq 1500. The public reads were run again by TCRdb, first through fastp at Q25 and then through MiXCR, and only productive beta chains were kept. Rows matching on CDR3 protein sequence are summarized as one entry with the most common DNA and genes. This sample comprises about 600,000 distinct CDR3 sequences, more than 20% of them detected only once. The ten largest clones take up approximately 8.2% of the sample. The sample comprised CD8+ T cells from PBMCs. Receptors were obtained from a human donor in good health (CMV status not recorded). Some clones in this sample may be carry-over from other donors' samples.

The V call is TRBV12-5, the J call TRBJ1-1; 7 bases align to TRBD1. The ends lost 5 bases at V and 4 bases at J; junction bases unmatched: 4. The CDR3 contains 13 residues. Germline lookup yields CDR1 LGHNT and CDR2 FRNRAP. In nucleotides, the CDR3 is TGTGCTAGTGGTGAGACAGGGACCACTGAAGCTTTCTTT. Its protein product is CASGETGTTEAFF.

The chain employs TRBV7-9 and TRBJ2-5, with D maybe TRBD2 (6 bases). This CDR3 has 13 amino acids. Trimming left V 7 bases short and J 4 bases short, with 13 bases between. The germline V gene has CDR1 SEHNR and CDR2 FQNEAQ (reference sequence). CDR3 nucleotide sequence: TGTGCCAGCAACTCGGGGGTTAGAGAGACCCAGTACTTC. As protein: CASNSGVRETQYF.

The CDR3 coding sequence is TGTGCCAGCAGCCCCGGACAGGGTTGGCGCAATGAGCAGTTCTTC. Translation gives CASSPGQGWRNEQFF. The gene calls are TRBV6-5 and TRBJ2-1, with 8 bases identical to TRBD1. This CDR3 has 15 amino acids. Trimming cost V 6 bases and J 6 bases; bases outside gene matches: 10. In germline, CDR1 is MNHEY, CDR2 SVGAGI.

The V and J genes are TRBV19 and TRBJ2-7; 9 bases are a match to TRBD2. After removal of 1 base from V and 0 bases from J, the junction contained 1 base not matched to a gene. Germline loops: CDR1 LNHDA, CDR2 SQIVND (reference sequence). The CDR3 loop spans 15 amino acids. This CDR3 reads CASSIGSGSSYEQYV. The CDR3 DNA is TGTGCCAGTAGTATAGGTAGCGGGAGCTCCTACGAGCAGTACGTC.

The J gene is TRBJ2-1, the V gene TRBV7-8, with TRBD1 matching 9 bases. CDR1 and CDR2 from the germline V gene are SGHVS and FQNEAQ. V lost 2 bases to trimming and J lost 7 bases; unmatched junction nucleotides: 6. The CDR3 extends over 15 amino acids. The CDR3 nucleotides are TGTGCCAGCAGCTTAAGGGACAGGGTTCCGAATGAGCAGTTCTTC. Translation: CASSLRDRVPNEQFF. Together with reference TRBV7-8 and TRBJ2-1, the CDR3 gives the full variable domain: GAGVSQSPRYKVAKRGQDVALRCDPISGHVSLFWYQQALGQGPEFLTYFQNEAQLDKSGLPSDRFFAERPEGSVSTLKIQRTQQEDSAVYLCASSLRDRVPNEQFFGPGTRLTVL.

The chain links TRBV19 to TRBJ1-1, with D hard to call. The CDR3 has 13 residues. CDR1 and CDR2 (germline): LNHDA, SQIVND (reference sequence). V dropped 9 bases and J dropped 1 base, with 12 bases sitting between them. The CDR3 spells CARDDDWNTEAFF. DNA of the CDR3: TGTGCCAGGGATGACGACTGGAACACTGAAGCTTTCTTT. Full variable domain (rest looked up from reference TRBV19 and TRBJ1-1): DGGITQSPKYLFRKEGQNVTLSCEQNLNHDAMYWYRQDPGQGLRLIYYSQIVNDFQKGDIAEGYSVSREKKESFPLTVTSAQKNPTAFYLCARDDDWNTEAFFGQGTRLTVV.

A remark on this clonotype: Being one base from a much bigger clone, this may be a read error. The chain has TRBV28 and TRBJ1-1; D gene ambiguous. V was shortened by 6 bases and J by 7 bases, with 21 bases between the two germline ends. Germline CDR1 reads MDHEN; CDR2 reads SYDVKM. This CDR3 spans 15 amino acids. This CDR3 reads CASSLPQVTIVEAFF. The DNA of the CDR3 is TGTGCCAGCAGCCTCCCTCAGGTCACCATTGTTGAAGCTTTCTTT.

The gene calls are TRBV5-4 and TRBJ2-7; a possible D gene is TRBD1 (6 bases). The CDR3 spans 15 residues. Germline CDR1 is SGHNT and CDR2 is YYREEE (reference sequence). V was clipped by 0 bases and J by 6 bases, with 16 bases between them. CDR3 bases: TGTGCCAGCAGCTTGGAGGGGGACCTCCCCTCCGAGCAGTACTTC. Protein: CASSLEGDLPSEQYF.

This clonotype was found a few times. CDR3 sequence (DNA): TGTGCCAGCAGCCAAGGTCCCATTACGTCCTACGAGCAGTACTTC. It encodes CASSQGPITSYEQYF. V and J are TRBV14 and TRBJ2-7; D remains unclear. This CDR3 spans 15 amino acids. V was shortened by 1 base and J by 1 base, with 11 bases between the two germline ends. Germline values: CDR1 SGHDN, CDR2 FVKESK.

The chain employs TRBV9 and TRBJ2-4; D is perhaps TRBD2 (7 bases). CDR1 SGDLS and CDR2 YYNGEE come from the germline V gene. The V end was cut by 4 bases, the J end by 6 bases, with 29 bases between. This CDR3 is built from 19 residues. This CDR3 reads CASSPVGGGGWLEGNIQYF. DNA of the CDR3: TGTGCCAGCAGCCCAGTAGGGGGGGGGGGTTGGCTAGAAGGAAACATTCAGTACTTC.

The V call is TRBV7-6, the J call TRBJ1-2, with D tentatively TRBD1 (6 bases). V gave up 3 bases and J gave up 2 bases, with 13 bases separating them. Germline V gives CDR1 SGHVS, CDR2 FNYEAQ. The CDR3 contains 15 residues. CDR3 residues: CASSFGRQANYGYTF. CDR3 DNA: TGTGCCAGCAGCTTTGGACGACAGGCAAACTATGGCTACACCTTC.

This clonotype showed up just a few times. CDR3 loop: CASSDLAANTGELFF. CDR3 DNA: TGTGCCAGCAGTGACCTAGCGGCGAACACCGGGGAGCTGTTTTTT. The V call is TRBV2, the J call TRBJ2-2; 7 nucleotides align to TRBD2. The V segment lost 3 bases and the J segment 0 bases; nucleotides outside the gene matches: 1. CDR1 is SNHLY and CDR2 is FYNNEI in the germline V gene. This CDR3 has 15 amino acids.

This clonotype occurred many times. J is TRBJ1-5 and V is TRBV28; possibly TRBD1 for D (5 bases). V lost 6 bases to trimming and J lost 2 bases, with 11 bases between them. This CDR3 region has 14 residues. Germline V gene lookup returns CDR1 MDHEN and CDR2 SYDVKM. The CDR3 reads CASSLRGGNQPQHF. CDR3 DNA: TGTGCCAGCAGCTTAAGGGGAGGCAATCAGCCCCAGCATTTT.